The clone carrying this TCR beta chain turned up a few times. The target antigen is unknown. 5'RACE template switching produced TCR cDNA carrying a universal primer site and UMIs. TCRdb re-analysed the 5' RACE reads in MiXCR, keeping a single row per CDR3 protein. The sample includes under 600,000 distinct CDR3 sequences, around an eighth of them seen just once. This CDR3 comprises 18 residues. Trimming stripped 2 bases from V and 0 bases from J, with 17 bases between. The germline V gene encodes CDR1 MNHEY and CDR2 SMNVEV (reference sequence). The sample is drawn from a study of T cells after yellow fever vaccination. For the study at large: Preparing low-cell-number fractions relied on SMART-Seq v4 Ultra Low Input.

Study conclusions and caveats: Weaker in magnitude, the secondary response showed a faster peak on day 5 versus 15.

The rearrangement joins TRBV27 to TRBJ2-1, with D possibly TRBD2 on 6 matching bases. The sample in question was PBMCs, obtained on the day of the yellow fever booster vaccination. This receptor was taken from a man aged 25-45 years who received the YFV17D yellow fever vaccine. The CDR3 DNA reads as TGTGCCAGCAGTTTAGCCCTAGGACACGGGAGCTCCTACAATGAGCAGTTCTTC. The encoded protein is CASSLALGHGSSYNEQFF.